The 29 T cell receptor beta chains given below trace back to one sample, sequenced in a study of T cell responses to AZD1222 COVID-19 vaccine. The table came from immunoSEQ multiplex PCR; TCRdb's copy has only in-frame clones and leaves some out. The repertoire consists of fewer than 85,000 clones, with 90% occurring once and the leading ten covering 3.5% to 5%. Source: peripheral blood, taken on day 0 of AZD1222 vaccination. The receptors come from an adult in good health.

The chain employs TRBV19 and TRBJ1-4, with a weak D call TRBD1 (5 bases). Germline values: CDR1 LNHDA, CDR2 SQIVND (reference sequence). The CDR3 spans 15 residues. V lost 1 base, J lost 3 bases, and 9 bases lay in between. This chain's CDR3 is CASSIVGASNEKLFF. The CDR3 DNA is TGTGCCAGTAGTATAGTAGGGGCGTCTAATGAAAAACTGTTTTTT. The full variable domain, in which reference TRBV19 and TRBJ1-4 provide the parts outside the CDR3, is DGGITQSPKYLFRKEGQNVTLSCEQNLNHDAMYWYRQDPGQGLRLIYYSQIVNDFQKGDIAEGYSVSREKKESFPLTVTSAQKNPTAFYLCASSIVGASNEKLFFGSGTQLSVL.

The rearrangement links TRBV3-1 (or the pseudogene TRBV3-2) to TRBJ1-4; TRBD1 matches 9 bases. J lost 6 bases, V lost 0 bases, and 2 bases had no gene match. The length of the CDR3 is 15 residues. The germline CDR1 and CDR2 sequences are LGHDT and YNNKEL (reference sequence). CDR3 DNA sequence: TGTGCCAGCAGCCAAGAGGGACAGGGTCATGAAAAACTGTTTTTT. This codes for CASSQEGQGHEKLFF.

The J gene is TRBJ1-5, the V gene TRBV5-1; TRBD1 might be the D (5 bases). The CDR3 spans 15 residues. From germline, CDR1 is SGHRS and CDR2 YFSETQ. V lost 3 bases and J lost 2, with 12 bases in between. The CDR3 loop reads CASSSGDSRNQPQHF. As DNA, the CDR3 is TGCGCCAGCAGCTCAGGCGACAGCCGCAATCAGCCCCAGCATTTT.

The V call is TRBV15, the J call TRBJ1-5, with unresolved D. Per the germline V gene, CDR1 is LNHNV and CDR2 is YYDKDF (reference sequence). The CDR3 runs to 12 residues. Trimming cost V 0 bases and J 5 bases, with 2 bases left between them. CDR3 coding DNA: TGTGCCACCAGCAGAGATCATCAGCCCCAGCATTTT. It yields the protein CATSRDHQPQHF.

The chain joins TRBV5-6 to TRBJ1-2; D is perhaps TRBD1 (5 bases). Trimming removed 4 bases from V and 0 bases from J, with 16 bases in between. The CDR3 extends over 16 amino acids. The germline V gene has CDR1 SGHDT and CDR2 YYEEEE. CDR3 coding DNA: TGTGCCAGCAGCGGGGGTGCAGCAAATCCTAACTATGGCTACACCTTC. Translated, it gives CASSGGAANPNYGYTF.

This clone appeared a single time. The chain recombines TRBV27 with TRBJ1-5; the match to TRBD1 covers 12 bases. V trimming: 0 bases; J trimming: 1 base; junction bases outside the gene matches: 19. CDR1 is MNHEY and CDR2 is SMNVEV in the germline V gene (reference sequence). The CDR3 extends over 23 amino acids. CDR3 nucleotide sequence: TGTGCCAGCAGTTTATCGACCGTACTACCGGGACAGGGGGCGCGGGGAAGCAATCAGCCCCAGCATTTT. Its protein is CASSLSTVLPGQGARGSNQPQHF.

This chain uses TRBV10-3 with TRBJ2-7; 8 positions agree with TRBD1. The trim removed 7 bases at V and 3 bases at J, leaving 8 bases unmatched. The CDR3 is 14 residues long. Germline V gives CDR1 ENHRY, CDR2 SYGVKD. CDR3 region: CAITAGQEIYEQYF. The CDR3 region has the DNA TGTGCCATCACGGCGGGACAGGAGATCTACGAGCAGTACTTC.

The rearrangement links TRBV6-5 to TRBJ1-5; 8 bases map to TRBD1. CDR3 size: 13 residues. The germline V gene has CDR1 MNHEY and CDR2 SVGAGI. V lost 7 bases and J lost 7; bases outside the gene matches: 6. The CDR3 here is CASTDRGGQPQHF. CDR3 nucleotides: TGTGCCAGCACCGACAGGGGAGGACAGCCCCAGCATTTT.

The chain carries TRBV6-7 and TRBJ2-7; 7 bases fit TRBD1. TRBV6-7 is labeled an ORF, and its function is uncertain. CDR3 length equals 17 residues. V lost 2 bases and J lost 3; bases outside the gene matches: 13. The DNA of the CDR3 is TGTGCCAGCAGTTACCCCTCCCTTGAAGGGGGCCTCTACGAGCAGTACTTC. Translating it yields CASSYPSLEGGLYEQYF.

The CDR3 coding sequence is TGTGCCATCAGTGAGTCCCGGGTTCGGGCGGGAGCCTCCTACGAGCAGTACTTC. This encodes CAISESRVRAGASYEQYF. The V call is TRBV10-3, the J call TRBJ2-7, with TRBD2 matching 7 bases. V dropped 0 bases and J dropped 0; count of bases not matched to a gene: 11. CDR3 length equals 18 residues. Germline-derived CDR1 and CDR2 are ENHRY and SYGVKD.

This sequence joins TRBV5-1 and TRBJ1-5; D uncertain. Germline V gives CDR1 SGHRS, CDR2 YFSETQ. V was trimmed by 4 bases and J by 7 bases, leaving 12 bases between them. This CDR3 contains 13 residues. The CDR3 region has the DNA TGCGCCAGCAGCCCGGATCTGGGGCAGCCCCAGCATTTT. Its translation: CASSPDLGQPQHF.

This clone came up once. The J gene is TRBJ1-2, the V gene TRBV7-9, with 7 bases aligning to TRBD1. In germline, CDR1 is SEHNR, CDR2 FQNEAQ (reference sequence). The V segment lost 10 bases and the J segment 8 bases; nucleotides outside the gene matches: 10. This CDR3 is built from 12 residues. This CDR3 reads CATTGLNSGYTF. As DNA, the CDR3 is TGTGCCACGACAGGGTTGAACTCCGGCTACACCTTC.

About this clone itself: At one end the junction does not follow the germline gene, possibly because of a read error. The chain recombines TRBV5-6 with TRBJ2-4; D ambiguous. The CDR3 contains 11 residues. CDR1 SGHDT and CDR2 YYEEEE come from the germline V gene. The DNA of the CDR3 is TGTGCCAGCAGCTTTAGAGGTCCGGACCTCTTC. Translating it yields CASSFRGPDLF. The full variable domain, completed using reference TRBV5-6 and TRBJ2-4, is DAGVTQSPTHLIKTRGQQVTLRCSPKSGHDTVSWYQQALGQGPQFIFQYYEEEERQRGNFPDRFSGHQFPNYSSELNVNALLLGDSALYLCASSFRGPDLFGAGTRLSVL.

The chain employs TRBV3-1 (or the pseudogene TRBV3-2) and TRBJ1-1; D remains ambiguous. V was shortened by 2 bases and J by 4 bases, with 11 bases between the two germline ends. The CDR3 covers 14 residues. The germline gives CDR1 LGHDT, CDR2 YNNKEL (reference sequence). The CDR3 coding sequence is TGTGCCAGCAGCCAAATGACCGGGAGCACTGAAGCTTTCTTT. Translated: CASSQMTGSTEAFF.

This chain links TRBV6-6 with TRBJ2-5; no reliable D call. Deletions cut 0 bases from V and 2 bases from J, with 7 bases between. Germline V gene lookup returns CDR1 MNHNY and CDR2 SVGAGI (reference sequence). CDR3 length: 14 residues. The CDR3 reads CASSYSELQETQYF. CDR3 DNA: TGTGCCAGCAGTTACTCGGAGCTACAAGAGACCCAGTACTTC.

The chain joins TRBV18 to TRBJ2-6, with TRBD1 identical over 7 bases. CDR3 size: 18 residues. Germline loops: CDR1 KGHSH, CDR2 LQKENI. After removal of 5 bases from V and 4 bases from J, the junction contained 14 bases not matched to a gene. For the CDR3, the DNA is TGTGCCAGCTCATTATTGACCCGACAGGGCCCCGGGGCCAACGTCCTGACTTTC. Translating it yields CASSLLTRQGPGANVLTF.

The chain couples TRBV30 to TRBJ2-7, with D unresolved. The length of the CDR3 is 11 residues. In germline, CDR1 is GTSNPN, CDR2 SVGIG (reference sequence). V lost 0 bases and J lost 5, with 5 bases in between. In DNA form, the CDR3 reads TGTGCCTGGAGTGTACGGGACGAGCAGTACTTC. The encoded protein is CAWSVRDEQYF.

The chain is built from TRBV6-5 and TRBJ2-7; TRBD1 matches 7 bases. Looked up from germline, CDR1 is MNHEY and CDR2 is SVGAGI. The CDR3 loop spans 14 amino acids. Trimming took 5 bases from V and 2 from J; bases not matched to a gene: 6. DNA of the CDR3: TGTGCCAGCAGTCCACGAGGGACAGCCTACGAGCAGTACTTC. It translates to CASSPRGTAYEQYF.

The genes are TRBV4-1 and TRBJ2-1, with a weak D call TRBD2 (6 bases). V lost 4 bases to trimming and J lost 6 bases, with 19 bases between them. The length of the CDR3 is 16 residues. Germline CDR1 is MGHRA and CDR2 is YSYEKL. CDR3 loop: CASSLRPGGRGNEQFF. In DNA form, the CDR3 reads TGCGCCAGCAGCCTACGACCCGGGGGAAGGGGCAATGAGCAGTTCTTC.

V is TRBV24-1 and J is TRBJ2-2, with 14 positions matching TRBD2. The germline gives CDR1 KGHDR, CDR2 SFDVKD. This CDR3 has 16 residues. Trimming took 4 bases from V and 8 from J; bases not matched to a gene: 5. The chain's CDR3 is CATSDPGTSGSGELFF. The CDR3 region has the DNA TGTGCCACCAGTGACCCCGGGACTAGCGGGAGTGGGGAGCTGTTTTTT.

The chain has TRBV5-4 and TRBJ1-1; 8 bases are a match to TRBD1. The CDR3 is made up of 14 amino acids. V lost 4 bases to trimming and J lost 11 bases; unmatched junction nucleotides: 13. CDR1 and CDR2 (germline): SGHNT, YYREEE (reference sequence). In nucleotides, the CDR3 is TGTGCCAGCAGCGTCCCCGGGACAGGACGAGACGCTTTCTTT. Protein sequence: CASSVPGTGRDAFF.

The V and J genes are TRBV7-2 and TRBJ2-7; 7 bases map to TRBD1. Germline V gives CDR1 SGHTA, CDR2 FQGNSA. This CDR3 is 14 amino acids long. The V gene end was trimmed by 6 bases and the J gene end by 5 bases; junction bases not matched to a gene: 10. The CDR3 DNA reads TGTGCCAGCAGAGAAACAGGGGAAGTTGACGAGCAGTACTTC. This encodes CASRETGEVDEQYF.

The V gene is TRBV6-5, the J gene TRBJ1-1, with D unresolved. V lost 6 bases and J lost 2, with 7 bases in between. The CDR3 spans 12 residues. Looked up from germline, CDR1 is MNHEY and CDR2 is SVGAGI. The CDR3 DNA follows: TGTGCCAGCAGCAGGACTAACACTGAAGCTTTCTTT. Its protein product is CASSRTNTEAFF.

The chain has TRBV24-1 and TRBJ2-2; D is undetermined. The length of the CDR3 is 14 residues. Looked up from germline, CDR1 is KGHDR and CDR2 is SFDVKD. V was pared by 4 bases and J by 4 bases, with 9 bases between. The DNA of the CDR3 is TGTGCCACCAGTGACCACGGTGGCACCGGGGAGCTGTTTTTT. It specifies CATSDHGGTGELFF.

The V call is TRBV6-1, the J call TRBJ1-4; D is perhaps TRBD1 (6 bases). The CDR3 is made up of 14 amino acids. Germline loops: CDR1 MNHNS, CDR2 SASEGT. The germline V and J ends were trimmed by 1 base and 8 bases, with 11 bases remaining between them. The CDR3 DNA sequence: TGTGCCAGCAGTGAAGTAGGGGGGAACGAAAAACTGTTTTTT. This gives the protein CASSEVGGNEKLFF.

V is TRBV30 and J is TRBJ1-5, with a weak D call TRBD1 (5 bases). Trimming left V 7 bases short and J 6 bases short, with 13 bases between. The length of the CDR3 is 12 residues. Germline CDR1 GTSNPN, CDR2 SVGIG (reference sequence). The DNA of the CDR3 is TGTGCCTATGGGACCCATGGTCAGCCCCAGCATTTT. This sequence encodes CAYGTHGQPQHF.

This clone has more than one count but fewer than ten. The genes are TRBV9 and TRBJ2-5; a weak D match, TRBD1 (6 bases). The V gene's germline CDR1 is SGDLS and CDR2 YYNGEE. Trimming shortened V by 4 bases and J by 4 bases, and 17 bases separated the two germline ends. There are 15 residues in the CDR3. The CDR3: CASSPGTTTGETQYF. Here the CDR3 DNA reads TGTGCCAGCAGCCCCGGGACAACAACGGGAGAGACCCAGTACTTC.

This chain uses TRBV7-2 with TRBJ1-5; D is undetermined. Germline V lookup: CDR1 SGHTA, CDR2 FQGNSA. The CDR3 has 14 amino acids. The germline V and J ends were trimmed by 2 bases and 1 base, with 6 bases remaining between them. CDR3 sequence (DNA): TGTGCCAGCAGCTTAAGTTACAGCAATCAGCCCCAGCATTTT. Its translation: CASSLSYSNQPQHF.

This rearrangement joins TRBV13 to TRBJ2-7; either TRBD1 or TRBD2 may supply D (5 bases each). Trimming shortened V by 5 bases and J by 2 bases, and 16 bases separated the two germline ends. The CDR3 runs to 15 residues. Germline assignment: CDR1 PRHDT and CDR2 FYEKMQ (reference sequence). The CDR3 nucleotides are TGTGCCAGCAGCCCACCGGGGCAGGCAACCTACGAGCAGTACTTC. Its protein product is CASSPPGQATYEQYF.